These 18 T cell receptor beta chains were sequenced from one sample in a study of shared clonotypes between healthy human individuals. Here immunoSEQ multiplex PCR was the method, and the copy in TCRdb shows in-frame clones only, minus some. Among 950,000 to 1,100,000 clones listed, around 76% were seen once. The sample comprised memory CD4+ T cells sorted from blood. As for subset: CD45RA-negative fraction. The receptors here all came from a man between 18 and 29 years old in good health.

This clone has ten or more counts. The sample holds other DNA sequences that translate to the same CDR3. This sequence joins TRBV30 and TRBJ1-5; tentative D call: TRBD1 (5 bases). The CDR3 is 15 amino acids. V lost 2 bases and J 0 bases, leaving 11 bases between the germline ends. Germline V gene sequence: CDR1 GTSNPN, CDR2 SVGIG (reference sequence). CDR3 amino acids: CAWSRSGNSNQPQHF. CDR3 nucleotide sequence: TGTGCCTGGAGTCGTTCAGGGAATAGCAATCAGCCCCAGCATTTT.

The chain's CDR3 is CASSLGRSLETDTQYF. The CDR3 nucleotides read TGTGCCAGCAGCCTGGGCCGTTCACTAGAAACAGATACGCAGTATTTT. The chain has TRBV7-2 and TRBJ2-3, with D perhaps TRBD2 (5 bases). Germline CDR1 and CDR2: SGHTA and FQGNSA. Trimming took 5 bases from V and 3 from J, leaving 18 bases between them. The CDR3 loop spans 16 amino acids.

This clone was seen only once. This chain joins TRBV25-1 and TRBJ1-2; 9 nucleotides match TRBD1. The length of the CDR3 is 15 residues. Losses at the gene ends were 5 bases for V and 6 bases for J; bases not matched to a gene: 10. Germline V gene data show CDR1 as MGHDK and CDR2 as SYGVNS. The CDR3 DNA reads as TGTGCCAGCAGTAGAGACGACAGGGGGGTTGATGGCTACACCTTC. Its translation: CASSRDDRGVDGYTF.

V and J are TRBV9 and TRBJ1-1, with TRBD1 as a possible D gene (5 bases). Trimming cost V 0 bases and J 6 bases, with 12 bases left between them. Per germline, CDR1 SGDLS and CDR2 YYNGEE. CDR3 length equals 14 residues. CDR3 sequence (DNA): TGTGCCAGCAGCGTAGATCAGGGTACATCTGAAGCTTTCTTT. Protein product: CASSVDQGTSEAFF.

The chain employs TRBV19 and TRBJ1-2, with a weak D call TRBD1 (6 bases). Looked up from germline, CDR1 is LNHDA and CDR2 is SQIVND (reference sequence). The CDR3 runs 15 residues. V shed 8 bases and J shed 1 base, with 17 bases lying between them. The DNA of the CDR3 is TGTGCCAGTTTAGACAGGTCAAACGGTAACTATGGCTACACCTTC. Encoded protein: CASLDRSNGNYGYTF.

The chain recombines TRBV10-3 with TRBJ1-2; 7 bases fit TRBD1. Per the germline V gene, CDR1 is ENHRY and CDR2 is SYGVKD. V trimming: 4 bases; J trimming: 2 bases; junction bases outside the gene matches: 7. This CDR3 is built from 15 residues. This chain's CDR3 is CAISAGWGQNYGYTF. The CDR3 DNA reads TGTGCCATCAGTGCGGGGTGGGGACAGAACTATGGCTACACCTTC.

There are a few counts of this clone. The chain's CDR3 is CASRLPGTGSGYTF. The DNA for the CDR3 is TGCGCCAGCAGACTTCCTGGGACAGGTAGCGGCTACACCTTC. V is TRBV5-1 and J is TRBJ1-2; 8 bases are a match to TRBD1. CDR3 length: 14 residues. Germline lookup yields CDR1 SGHRS and CDR2 YFSETQ. The V gene end was trimmed by 5 bases and the J gene end by 8 bases; junction bases not matched to a gene: 11.

In this sample, this clone turned up once. The rearrangement links TRBV7-8 to TRBJ2-5; D is undetermined. Germline CDR1 SGHVS, CDR2 FQNEAQ. V lost 2 bases and J lost 2, with 6 bases in between. The CDR3 contains 13 residues. The CDR3 DNA reads as TGTGCCAGCAGCTTAAGAAAACAAGAGACCCAGTACTTC. It encodes CASSLRKQETQYF.

The V gene is TRBV6-5, the J gene TRBJ2-7, with D possibly matching TRBD1 (6 bases). The CDR3 has 15 amino acids. Trimming took off 7 bases at V and 0 bases at J, with 16 bases between the two ends. The V gene's germline CDR1 is MNHEY and CDR2 SVGAGI. The CDR3 region is CASKGEGGSSYEQYF. CDR3 coding DNA: TGTGCCAGCAAGGGGGAAGGGGGAAGCTCCTACGAGCAGTACTTC.

The chain is built from TRBV7-9 and TRBJ2-5; D may be TRBD1 (6 bases). From germline, CDR1 is SEHNR and CDR2 FQNEAQ (reference sequence). The CDR3 is made up of 15 amino acids. The ends were cut back, 1 base at V and 5 bases at J, with 14 bases in the middle. The CDR3 DNA follows: TGTGCCAGCAGCTTAGTGTCCAGGGGTTCGGAGACCCAGTACTTC. This sequence encodes CASSLVSRGSETQYF.

The chain uses TRBV7-9 and TRBJ2-2; 7 nucleotides match TRBD2. The CDR3 length is 13 residues. Unmatched junction bases numbered 4, after V lost 9 bases and J lost 3 bases. The germline V gene has CDR1 SEHNR and CDR2 FQNEAQ (reference sequence). The CDR3 DNA is TGTGCCAGTGGGGAGGGATACACCGGGGAGCTGTTTTTT. Translation: CASGEGYTGELFF.

Concerning this clone itself: Other DNA sequences in the same sample also yield this CDR3. The V call is TRBV2, the J call TRBJ2-7; unclear D gene. CDR1 is SNHLY and CDR2 is FYNNEI in the germline V gene. This CDR3 has 11 residues. Trimming pared 0 bases from V and 4 bases from J, leaving 1 base between. For the CDR3, the DNA is TGTGCCAGCAGTGAAGCATACGAGCAGTACTTC. Translated, it gives CASSEAYEQYF.

The gene calls are TRBV5-6 and TRBJ2-1; TRBD1 agrees at 10 bases. The CDR3 totals 15 residues. Germline CDR1 and CDR2: SGHDT and YYEEEE. The ends lost 3 bases at V and 4 bases at J; junction bases unmatched: 4. The CDR3 here is CASSWGQGTYNEQFF. The CDR3 coding sequence is TGTGCCAGCAGCTGGGGACAGGGGACTTACAATGAGCAGTTCTTC.

The V call is TRBV11-3, the J call TRBJ2-2; the D gene is possibly TRBD2 (6 bases). The V gene lost 6 bases and the J gene lost 5 bases, with 10 bases spanning the gap. Germline CDR1 reads SGHNT; CDR2 reads YENEEA. This CDR3 is 13 amino acids long. The CDR3 coding sequence is TGTGCCAGCAGTACGGCGGGGACCGGGGAGCTGTTTTTT. This encodes CASSTAGTGELFF.

V is TRBV4-3 and J is TRBJ2-1, with 9 bases matching TRBD1. The CDR3 runs to 15 residues. After removal of 0 bases from V and 4 bases from J, the junction contained 1 base not matched to a gene. Germline CDR1 reads LGHNA; CDR2 reads YSLEER. Written as DNA, the CDR3 is TGCGCCAGCAGCCAAGATGGGACAGGGTACAATGAGCAGTTCTTC. It specifies CASSQDGTGYNEQFF.

The V gene is TRBV6-5, the J gene TRBJ1-1, with 7 bases lining up with TRBD1. CDR1 MNHEY and CDR2 SVGAGI come from the germline V gene. V was pared by 8 bases and J by 5 bases, with 11 bases of the junction left unmatched. This CDR3 is 14 amino acids long. In DNA, the CDR3 is TGTGCCAGCGGGGAAAGGGGGCGGAGGACTGAAGCTTTCTTT. This gives the protein CASGERGRRTEAFF.

This clone was observed a handful of times. V and J are TRBV19 and TRBJ1-3, with TRBD1 as a possible D gene (5 bases). Germline V gene sequence: CDR1 LNHDA, CDR2 SQIVND (reference sequence). V was trimmed by 5 bases and J by 5 bases, leaving 16 bases between them. This CDR3 region has 15 residues. CDR3: CASSPRQSNRNTIYF. The CDR3 nucleotides read TGTGCCAGTAGTCCCCGACAGTCGAATAGAAACACCATATATTTT.

J is TRBJ1-2 and V is TRBV7-9; TRBD1 matches at 9 bases. Trimming at V came to 5 bases and at J to 9 bases, leaving 16 bases not matched to a gene. There are 16 residues in the CDR3. Germline-derived CDR1 and CDR2 are SEHNR and FQNEAQ (reference sequence). CDR3 residues: CASSPNPGQGSSRYTF. The CDR3 DNA follows: TGTGCCAGCAGCCCAAATCCGGGACAGGGCTCCTCGCGCTACACCTTC.